This T cell receptor (beta chain) was recovered during a study of blood T cells in healthy people across ages. Trimming cost V 10 bases and J 2 bases; bases outside gene matches: 5. From germline, CDR1 is MNHEY and CDR2 SVGAGI. The CDR3 consists of 14 residues. A second roughly 6 to 12 cycle PCR used barcoded and J-beta primers. TCRdb used MiXCR to reprocess the 5' RACE reads, holding one entry per CDR3 protein. Of 800,000 to 900,000 distinct CDR3 sequences in the sample, 55% to 65% were seen once. This rearrangement joins TRBV6-5 to TRBJ2-3, with TRBD1 matching 11 bases. Material for sequencing was blood. The receptor's source is a man younger than 40 in good health. The CDR3 region has the DNA TGTGCCATCCAGGACAGGGGGCACACAGATACGCAGTATTTT. Residues: CAIQDRGHTDTQYF.